This T cell receptor (beta chain) emerged from a study of Graves' ophthalmopathy and Graves' hyperthyroidism. Turning to the study itself: Researchers obtained peripheral blood at initial diagnosis, before any treatment had begun.

CDR3 regions of TCR beta were amplified from RNA transcripts. HTBI primers served in a first-round RT-PCR, which a second-round multiplex PCR followed. TCRdb independently ran MiXCR on the multiplex PCR reads; one entry per CDR3 protein. The sample lists almost 750,000 distinct CDR3 sequences; 40% were seen once. The CDR3 spans 17 residues. Germline CDR1 is SGHTA and CDR2 is FQGNSA. Germline trimming cut 6 bases from V and 4 bases from J; bases unmatched to any gene: 14. The rearrangement links TRBV7-2 to TRBJ1-2; 10 nucleotides align to TRBD1. The sample was peripheral blood. The receptor was isolated from an adult man with Graves' ophthalmopathy. CDR3 in DNA: TGTGCCAGCAGAAATCCCGGGACAGGGGTTTGGGGCTATGGCTACACCTTC. Encoded protein: CASRNPGTGVWGYGYTF.